The 18 T cell receptor beta chains below were found in one sample sequenced in a study of cytomegalovirus exposure and HLA in healthy donors. Researchers ran the PCR with 60 Vbeta and 13 Jbeta primers. Sequencing used immunoSEQ multiplex PCR; TCRdb keeps in-frame clones, though not all of them. The sample includes around 100,000 clones, about 77% of them seen just once. The sample consisted of PBMCs. These receptors were obtained from a male donor in good health and CMV-seropositive.

The chain recombines TRBV25-1 with TRBJ1-3, with D uncertain. Trimming pared 8 bases from V and 0 bases from J, leaving 17 bases between. CDR1 is MGHDK and CDR2 is SYGVNS in the germline V gene. The CDR3 has 16 residues. CDR3 loop: CASRTSTSYSGNTIYF. The DNA of the CDR3 is TGTGCCAGCCGTACTTCGACATCCTACTCTGGAAACACCATATATTTT.

The chain employs TRBV28 and TRBJ2-3, with D perhaps TRBD2 (7 bases). CDR1 is MDHEN, CDR2 SYDVKM, per germline. Trimming stripped 7 bases from V and 8 bases from J, with 22 bases between. This CDR3 spans 15 amino acids. The CDR3, as DNA: TGTGCCAGCACCTGGGGGGGCGGGAGCTCTCTTACGCAGTATTTT. Its protein product is CASTWGGGSSLTQYF.

V usage is TRBV4-1 and J usage is TRBJ1-1; D is unclear. The germline gives CDR1 MGHRA, CDR2 YSYEKL. V lost 4 bases and J 1 base, leaving 13 bases between the germline ends. CDR3 size: 15 residues. The CDR3 loop is CASSRNGVGNTEAFF. Here the CDR3 DNA reads TGCGCCAGCAGCCGCAACGGGGTGGGGAACACTGAAGCTTTCTTT.

The chain links TRBV19 to TRBJ1-5, with D perhaps TRBD1 (6 bases). The CDR3 runs to 15 residues. Germline V lookup: CDR1 LNHDA, CDR2 SQIVND (reference sequence). V was shortened by 3 bases and J by 5 bases, with 14 bases between the two germline ends. CDR3 in amino acids: CASSINGGPYQPQHF. The CDR3 DNA follows: TGTGCCAGTAGTATCAACGGGGGGCCCTATCAGCCCCAGCATTTT.

The chain is built from TRBV4-1 and TRBJ2-7; TRBD1 aligns across 8 bases. J was trimmed by 3 bases and V by 8 bases; bases with no gene match: 3. This CDR3 is 12 amino acids long. The germline CDR1 and CDR2 sequences are MGHRA and YSYEKL. The chain's CDR3 is CASGQGGYEQYF. The CDR3 bases are TGCGCCAGCGGACAGGGAGGCTACGAGCAGTACTTC.

In its sample, this clone was seen a few times. V usage is TRBV28 and J usage is TRBJ2-3, with TRBD2 matching over 10 bases. This CDR3 spans 18 amino acids. The germline CDR1 and CDR2 sequences are MDHEN and SYDVKM. Unmatched junction bases numbered 13, after V lost 1 base and J lost 6 bases. CDR3 sequence (DNA): TGTGCCAGCAGTTTATTTTCCGGTCTGAGCGGGAGGGTCGATACGCAGTATTTT. This encodes CASSLFSGLSGRVDTQYF.

The chain employs TRBV10-3 and TRBJ1-1; a weak D match, TRBD1 (6 bases). The V end lost 3 bases, the J end lost 6 bases, and 29 bases lay between the germline ends. Germline CDR1 reads ENHRY; CDR2 reads SYGVKD. The CDR3 runs to 19 residues. CDR3 sequence (DNA): TGTGCCATCAGTGAAGGGTCATCCTGGACAGACTCAAAAAGCGCTGAAGCTTTCTTT. It translates to CAISEGSSWTDSKSAEAFF.

V gene TRBV9 combines with J gene TRBJ2-5; 9 nucleotides agree with TRBD2. There are 16 residues in the CDR3. V shed 2 bases and J 6 bases; nucleotides not matched to a gene: 11. Germline lookup yields CDR1 SGDLS and CDR2 YYNGEE. DNA for the CDR3: TGTGCCAGCAGCGTGGGAGCGGGAGGCCCGGGGAAGACCCAGTACTTC. Translating gives CASSVGAGGPGKTQYF. The complete variable domain, with remaining parts taken from reference TRBV9 and TRBJ2-5, reads DSGVTQTPKHLITATGQRVTLRCSPRSGDLSVYWYQQSLDQGLQFLIQYYNGEERAKGNILERFSAQQFPDLHSELNLSSLELGDSALYFCASSVGAGGPGKTQYFGPGTRLLVL.

The genes are TRBV19 and TRBJ1-1; D remains unclear. Germline loops: CDR1 LNHDA, CDR2 SQIVND (reference sequence). This CDR3 has 15 amino acids. Trimming pared 2 bases from V and 0 bases from J, leaving 10 bases between. This CDR3 is CASSILAGMNTEAFF. The CDR3 DNA is TGTGCCAGTAGTATATTAGCGGGGATGAACACTGAAGCTTTCTTT.

The chain carries TRBV28 and TRBJ2-5; D uncertain. The DNA end is more similar to TRBJ2-7, so the J call may be wrong. The CDR3 consists of 14 residues. CDR1 and CDR2 from the germline V gene are MDHEN and SYDVKM. In DNA, the CDR3 is TGTGCCAGCAGTCCGCCCAGCGTACCTTTCGAGCAGTACTTC. Protein sequence: CASSPPSVPFEQYF.

This chain connects TRBV19 to TRBJ2-1, with TRBD2 as a possible D gene (6 bases). Germline CDR1 is LNHDA and CDR2 is SQIVND (reference sequence). Trimming shortened V by 1 base and J by 0 bases, and 7 bases separated the two germline ends. The CDR3 is 15 residues long. This chain's CDR3 is CASSIVADSYNEQFF. The DNA of the CDR3 is TGTGCCAGTAGTATAGTAGCGGACTCCTACAATGAGCAGTTCTTC.

The V call is TRBV5-7, the J call TRBJ1-6; D is ambiguous. TRBV5-7 qualifies as an ORF whose function is uncertain. The ends were cut back, 3 bases at V and 9 bases at J, with 4 bases in the middle. This CDR3 has 11 amino acids. CDR3 region: CASSYISPLHF. In DNA form, the CDR3 reads TGTGCCAGCAGCTACATTTCACCCCTCCACTTT.

The chain is built from TRBV28 and TRBJ2-1; TRBD2 agrees at 7 bases. Losses at the gene ends were 8 bases for V and 0 bases for J; bases not matched to a gene: 7. Germline values: CDR1 MDHEN, CDR2 SYDVKM. The CDR3 has 15 amino acids. The CDR3 loop reads CASGPAGSSYNEQFF. The CDR3 nucleotides read TGTGCCAGCGGACCAGCGGGAAGCTCCTACAATGAGCAGTTCTTC.

The rearrangement links TRBV7-9 to TRBJ1-2; the D is unclear. Trimming stripped 4 bases from V and 7 bases from J, with 16 bases between. CDR1 is SEHNR, CDR2 FQNEAQ, per germline (reference sequence). This CDR3 is built from 14 residues. The CDR3 sequence is CASSSTGDVGGYTF. The CDR3 bases are TGTGCCAGCAGCTCTACGGGAGACGTCGGTGGCTACACCTTC.

The chain carries TRBV6-1 and TRBJ2-2, with D possibly TRBD1 on 7 matching bases. Germline V gene data show CDR1 as MNHNS and CDR2 as SASEGT. The CDR3 has 14 amino acids. Trimming cost V 6 bases and J 4 bases, with 12 bases left between them. The CDR3 spells CASRQGRSTGELFF. DNA of the CDR3: TGTGCCAGCAGACAGGGGAGGAGCACCGGGGAGCTGTTTTTT.

The chain carries TRBV5-1 and TRBJ1-1; 7 nucleotides line up with TRBD1. This CDR3 spans 16 amino acids. Germline values: CDR1 SGHRS, CDR2 YFSETQ. V dropped 5 bases and J dropped 0; count of bases not matched to a gene: 10. The CDR3, as DNA: TGCGCCAGCAGAAGTCTCGGGACAGCAGTGAACACTGAAGCTTTCTTT. Amino acid sequence: CASRSLGTAVNTEAFF.

V gene TRBV7-2 combines with J gene TRBJ2-1, with D unresolved. The length of the CDR3 is 14 residues. V shed 5 bases and J shed 3 bases, with 11 bases lying between them. Germline assignment: CDR1 SGHTA and CDR2 FQGNSA. CDR3 sequence: CASSRRVYYNEQFF. CDR3 DNA sequence: TGTGCCAGCAGCCGCCGGGTCTACTACAATGAGCAGTTCTTC. The full variable domain, its missing parts supplied by reference TRBV7-2 and TRBJ2-1, is GAGVSQSPSNKVTEKGKDVELRCDPISGHTALYWYRQSLGQGLEFLIYFQGNSAPDKSGLPSDRFSAERTGGSVSTLTIQRTQQEDSAVYLCASSRRVYYNEQFFGPGTRLTVL.

V and J are TRBV27 and TRBJ2-5; TRBD1 agrees at 7 bases. This CDR3 has 15 residues. The germline gives CDR1 MNHEY, CDR2 SMNVEV (reference sequence). Unmatched junction bases numbered 7, after V lost 5 bases and J lost 1 base. The CDR3 bases are TGTGCCAGCAGTCCGGGACAGATTATCCAAGAGACCCAGTACTTC. It is translated as CASSPGQIIQETQYF.